This TCR beta chain was sequenced for a study of blood T cell repertoires in COVID-19 (dated by TCRdb to 2018 to 2021). About the investigation overall: The collaborator samples originated in the United States, Italy and Spain and spanned the acute and convalescent phases of COVID-19. The material from the prospective study consisted of cDNA or gDNA derived from T cells, B-cell-depleted T cells, or PBMCs. Subjects who had been exposed to COVID-19, were actively infected with it, or had recovered from it provided the deeply sampled blood TCRbeta repertoires that made up the dataset. The repertoires were made available in a free public database intended to serve as a resource for research on the immune response to SARS-CoV-2. The samples were drawn from the first 160 participants of the ongoing ImmuneRACE study and from over a thousand subjects provided by 6 global collaborators. Sample metadata almost always included a de-identified subject ID, COVID-19 status, age in years and sex. Where available, HLA class I and class II types were obtained from metadata supplied by the sample provider rather than from assay-based typing. The research as a whole found: The amount of clinical and demographic metadata varied by source and participant and was provided uncurated.

A few counts support this clone. Which antigen it targets is not known. Base qualities are not recorded, but no much larger clone differs from it by a single base. CDR3 length: 14 amino acids, cysteine to phenylalanine. Of the read, only the CDR3 DNA is kept; its 42 bases are in frame from base 1. As encoded in the germline V gene, CDR1 is MNHEY while CDR2 is SVGAGI. V ends up 6 bases short and J 1 base short, with an unmatched junction base count of 4. Participants in the prospective study were aged roughly 18 to 90 years, lived in some 24 United States geographic areas, and enrolled through a virtual design. To assign participants to cohorts, the prospective study relied on clinical history that participants themselves reported in a screening survey and a study questionnaire. For ImmuneRACE Cohort 3, a participant was defined as recovered based on two consecutive negative NP/OP PCR tests, clearance by a healthcare professional, or resolution of symptoms. In the prospective study, whole blood, serum and a nasopharyngeal or oropharyngeal swab were collected from each participant by mobile phlebotomists. Over an approximately 2-month period, participants in the prospective study had the option of providing additional blood draws and questionnaires. Before DNA extraction, prospective study blood samples were shipped either frozen or at room temperature.

TCRbeta CDR3 regions were amplified from genomic DNA by means of the immunoSEQ Assay, a bias-controlled multiplex PCR. Per the source publication's procedure: Within the assay, amplification of reference gene primers was used to estimate how many nucleated cells each sample contained. Sequence reads were collapsed and filtered to measure the absolute abundance of every unique TCRbeta CDR3 rearrangement. Productive Simpson clonality was computed per sample as the square root of Simpson's diversity index over productive rearrangements. This immuneACCESS table, as held by TCRdb, lists in-frame sequences with V and J called but not all clones. Of the missing ones, under half trace to an unresolved V gene in checked studies; the others have no known cause. Clone size and the V and J calls come from that table; the DNA yielded D and trimming. The sample has 300,000 to 450,000 clones on record, approximately 90% of them singletons. The ten largest account for 0.9% to 1.5% of the sample.

The sample taken for sequencing was PBMCs or T cells enriched from blood (not recorded which). The origin of this receptor is a young woman who had recovered from COVID-19. The V and J segments used are TRBV6-5 and TRBJ1-1; 8 nucleotides in the junction match TRBD1. The CDR3 here reads CASRRTGRNTEAFF. The DNA sequence is as follows: TGTGCCAGCAGACGGACAGGGAGGAACACTGAAGCTTTCTTT.